Below, one TCR beta chain is given with its context. Antigen specificity is unknown. Trimming shortened V by 5 bases and J by 5 bases, and 22 bases separated the two germline ends. This CDR3 is built from 17 residues. The germline V gene encodes CDR1 PRHDT and CDR2 FYEKMQ (reference sequence). Assay used: immunoSEQ multiplex PCR; TCRdb lists only in-frame clones, some missing. Of roughly 120,000 clones in the sample, about 85% were seen once. This sample is part of a study of T cell responses to AZD1222 COVID-19 vaccine. The overall study: Analyses pooled second doses at about 4 or about 12 weeks. The study's findings and limits: Without day 14 samples, only post-peak T cell repertoires were studied. Receipt of two AZD1222 doses was followed by a rise in Spike-specific TCR breadth and depth. Baseline seropositivity occurred in only a handful of AZD1222 recipients.

This sequence was found in an adult in good health. J is TRBJ2-1 and V is TRBV13; D might be TRBD2 (5 bases). The sample was peripheral blood, taken on day 0 of AZD1222 vaccination. The CDR3 DNA reads TGTGCCAGCAGCCCCGGACGTGCCAGGCGGGCCGACAATGAGCAGTTCTTC. Its protein product is CASSPGRARRADNEQFF.